One and the same sample provided the 8 T cell receptor beta chains below, sequenced in a study of T cell repertoires in cytomegalovirus infection. Antigen specificity for these receptors is unknown. TCRdb used MiXCR to reprocess the reads, holding one entry per CDR3 protein. The table lists about 69,000 distinct CDR3 sequences, about 27% of them singletons. The specimen was CD8+ T cells from cultured PBMCs, collected from culture after CMV antigen stimulation. The source of these receptors is a human donor in good health (CMV status not recorded). Some clones in this sample may be carry-over from other donors' samples.

This rearrangement joins TRBV12-3 or TRBV12-4 to TRBJ1-1; D remains ambiguous. Trimming left V 6 bases short and J 5 bases short, with 13 bases between. The CDR3 covers 13 residues. The CDR3 region has the DNA TGTGCCAGCAGCTTCGCCATGGGAACTGAAGCTTTCTTT. Its translation: CASSFAMGTEAFF.

The chain employs TRBV11-2 and TRBJ2-7, with TRBD2 matching 14 bases. This CDR3 contains 16 residues. The germline V gene has CDR1 SGHAT and CDR2 FQNNGV. Trimming at V came to 7 bases and at J to 4 bases, leaving 9 bases not matched to a gene. The CDR3 sequence: CASTLGTSGGSYEQYF. Written as DNA, the CDR3 is TGTGCCAGCACCCTGGGGACTAGCGGGGGCTCATACGAGCAGTACTTC.

V is TRBV7-6 and J is TRBJ2-7; D is ambiguous. Germline CDR1 reads SGHVS; CDR2 reads FNYEAQ. V dropped 0 bases and J dropped 6 bases, with 9 bases sitting between them. This CDR3 has 13 residues. The CDR3 here is CASSLALNAEQYF. In nucleotides, the CDR3 is TGTGCCAGCAGCTTAGCGCTTAACGCCGAGCAGTACTTC.

The CDR3 sequence is CASRGQGASLAKNIQYF. CDR3 DNA: TGTGCCAGCAGGGGACAGGGGGCGTCGTTAGCCAAAAACATTCAGTACTTC. The chain uses TRBV2 and TRBJ2-4, with 12 bases identical to TRBD1. Germline V gene lookup returns CDR1 SNHLY and CDR2 FYNNEI. The J segment lost 0 bases and the V segment lost 6 bases, leaving 6 bases of the junction unmatched. CDR3 length equals 17 residues.

There are a few counts of this clonotype. The rearrangement links TRBV7-6 to TRBJ2-2; no clear D. This CDR3 is 13 amino acids long. Germline V gives CDR1 SGHVS, CDR2 FNYEAQ. The V gene lost 5 bases and the J gene lost 0 bases, with 4 bases spanning the gap. In DNA form, the CDR3 reads TGTGCCAGCAGCAAAGCGAACACCGGGGAGCTGTTTTTT. It yields the protein CASSKANTGELFF.

This clonotype was picked up a small number of times. The chain carries TRBV12-3 or TRBV12-4 and TRBJ1-1; 8 bases match TRBD1. The CDR3 covers 14 residues. After removal of 2 bases from V and 4 bases from J, the junction contained 3 bases not matched to a gene. The CDR3 region has the DNA TGTGCCAGCAGTTTAAATACAGGGGGCACTGAAGCTTTCTTT. Its protein is CASSLNTGGTEAFF.

The chain recombines TRBV6-1 with TRBJ2-2; 7 bases line up with TRBD1. Germline lookup yields CDR1 MNHNS and CDR2 SASEGT. The CDR3 loop spans 14 amino acids. Trimming removed 10 bases from V and 1 base from J; junction bases left unmatched: 6. The CDR3 nucleotides read TGTGCCACCGAATGGACAGGGAACACCGGGGAGCTGTTTTTT. Translation gives CATEWTGNTGELFF.

The chain joins TRBV12-3 or TRBV12-4 to TRBJ2-2; unclear D gene. The CDR3 totals 14 residues. With 4 bases removed from V and 7 bases from J, the gap between germline ends came to 13 bases. The CDR3 sequence: CASSYLGPGGELFF. The CDR3 DNA reads as TGTGCCAGCAGTTATTTAGGACCGGGCGGGGAGCTGTTTTTT.